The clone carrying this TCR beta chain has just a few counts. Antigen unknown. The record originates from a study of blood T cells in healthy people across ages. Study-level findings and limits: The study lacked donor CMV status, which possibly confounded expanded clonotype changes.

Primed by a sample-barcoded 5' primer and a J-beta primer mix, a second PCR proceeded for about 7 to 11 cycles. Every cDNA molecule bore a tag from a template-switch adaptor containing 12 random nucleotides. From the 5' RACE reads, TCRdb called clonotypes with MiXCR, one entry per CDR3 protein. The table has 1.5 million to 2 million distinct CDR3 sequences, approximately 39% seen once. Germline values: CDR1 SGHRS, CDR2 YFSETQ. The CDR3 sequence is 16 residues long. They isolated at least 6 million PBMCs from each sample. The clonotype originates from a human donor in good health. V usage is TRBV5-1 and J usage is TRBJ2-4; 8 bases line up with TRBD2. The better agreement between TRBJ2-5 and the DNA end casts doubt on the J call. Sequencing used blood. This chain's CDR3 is CASSLEAGLAGETQYF. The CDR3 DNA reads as TGCGCCAGCAGCTTGGAGGCTGGACTAGCAGGAGAGACCCAGTACTTC.